What follows describes a single T cell receptor beta chain. The germline gives CDR1 SGHTA, CDR2 FQGTGA. V lost 5 bases to trimming and J lost 4 bases, with 15 bases between them. This CDR3 region has 15 residues. The data belong to a study of blood T cell repertoires in COVID-19. Study overall: Sample material is recorded as cDNA or gDNA derived from T cells, B-cell-depleted T cells, or PBMCs.

Assay: immunoSEQ multiplex PCR; the TCRdb copy retains only in-frame clones and omits some. The sample lists 150,000 to 200,000 clones, around 90% occurring once. The TCR was taken from a man aged 45 to 65 with acute or convalescent COVID-19. The sequenced material came from peripheral blood. This chain connects TRBV7-3 to TRBJ2-1, with D tentatively TRBD1 (6 bases). Here the CDR3 DNA reads TGTGCCAGCAGCCCTGGGACACGAAGTTACAATGAGCAGTTCTTC. It specifies CASSPGTRSYNEQFF. The full variable domain, rest sourced from reference TRBV7-3 and TRBJ2-1, is GAGVSQTPSNKVTEKGKYVELRCDPISGHTALYWYRQSLGQGPEFLIYFQGTGAADDSGLPNDRFFAVRPEGSVSTLKIQRTERGDSAVYLCASSPGTRSYNEQFFGPGTRLTVL.